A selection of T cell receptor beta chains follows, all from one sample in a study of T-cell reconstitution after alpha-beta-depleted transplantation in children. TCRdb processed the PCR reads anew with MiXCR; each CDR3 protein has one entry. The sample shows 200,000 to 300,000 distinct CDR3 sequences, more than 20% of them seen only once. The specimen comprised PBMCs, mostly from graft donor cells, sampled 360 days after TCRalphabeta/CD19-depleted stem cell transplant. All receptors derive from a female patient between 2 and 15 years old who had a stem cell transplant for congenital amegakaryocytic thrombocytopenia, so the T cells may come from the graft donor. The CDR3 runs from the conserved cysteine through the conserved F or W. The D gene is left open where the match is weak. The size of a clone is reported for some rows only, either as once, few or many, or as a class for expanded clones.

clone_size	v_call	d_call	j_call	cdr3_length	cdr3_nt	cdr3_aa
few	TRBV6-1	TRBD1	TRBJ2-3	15	TGTGCCAGCACCACAGGGGACGAACGCACAGATACGCAGTATTTT	CASTTGDERTDTQYF
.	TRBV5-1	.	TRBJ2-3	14	TGCGCCAGCCGCTACGAGACCCACACAGATACGCAGTATTTT	CASRYETHTDTQYF
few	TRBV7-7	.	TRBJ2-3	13	TGTGCCAGCACGTCAACTAGCACAGATACGCAGTATTTT	CASTSTSTDTQYF
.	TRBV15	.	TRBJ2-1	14	TGTGCCACTCAGCCGGGCGGGAAATACAATGAGCAGTTCTTC	CATQPGGKYNEQFF
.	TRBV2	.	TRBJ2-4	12	TGTGCCAGCATGGGGAAGATTTACATTCAGTACTTC	CASMGKIYIQYF
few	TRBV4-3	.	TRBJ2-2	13	TGCGCCAGCAGCCAAGTCTACGGCGGGGAGCTGTTTTTT	CASSQVYGGELFF
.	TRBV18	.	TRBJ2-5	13	TGTGCCAGCTCACCAGGGGTCGGGGAGACCCAGTACTTC	CASSPGVGETQYF
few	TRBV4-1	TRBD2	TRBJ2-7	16	TGCGCCAGCAGCCTTTCCGGGACTAGCGCTTCCTACGAGCAGTACTTC	CASSLSGTSASYEQYF
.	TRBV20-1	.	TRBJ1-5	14	TGCAGTGCTAGTTCCGGGACACTCAATCAGCCCCAGCATTTT	CSASSGTLNQPQHF
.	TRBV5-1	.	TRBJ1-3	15	TGCGCCAGCAGCTTGGACGGGGGCGCTGGAAACACCATATATTTT	CASSLDGGAGNTIYF
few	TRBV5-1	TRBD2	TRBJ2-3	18	TGCGCCAGCAGCTTTGCCCGGGCACCGACTAGCGGCACAGATACGCAGTATTTT	CASSFARAPTSGTDTQYF
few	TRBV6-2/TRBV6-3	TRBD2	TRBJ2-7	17	TGTGCCAGCAGTAGATATGGACTAGCGGGGTTCTCCTACGAGCAGTACTTC	CASSRYGLAGFSYEQYF
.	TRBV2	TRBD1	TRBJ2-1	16	TGTGCCAGGGACAGCGCGGGACAGGGACTATACAATGAGCAGTTCTTC	CARDSAGQGLYNEQFF
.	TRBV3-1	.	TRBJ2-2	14	TGTGCCAGCAGCCAAACCGTAAACACCGGGGAGCTGTTTTTT	CASSQTVNTGELFF
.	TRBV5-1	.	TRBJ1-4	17	TGCGCCAGCAGCTCCCGACAGGACGTTGGTCCTAATGAAAAACTGTTTTTT	CASSSRQDVGPNEKLFF
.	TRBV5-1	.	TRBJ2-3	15	TGCGCCAGCAGCTCACTTACAGGGTTGGCAGATACGCAGTATTTT	CASSSLTGLADTQYF
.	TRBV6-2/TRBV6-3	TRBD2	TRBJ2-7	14	TGTGCCAGCAGTTACCGCGGGGGATCCTACGAGCAGTACTTC	CASSYRGGSYEQYF
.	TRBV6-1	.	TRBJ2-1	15	TGTGCCAGCAGCGCCCTCGGCCACAAAGGCAATGAGCAGTTCTTC	CASSALGHKGNEQFF
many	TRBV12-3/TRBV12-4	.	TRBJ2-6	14	TGTGCCAGCAGCCCTAGCTCTGGGGCCAACGTCCTGACTTTC	CASSPSSGANVLTF
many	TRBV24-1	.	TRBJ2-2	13	TGTGCCACCAGTGATTTTCCCACCGGGGAGCTGTTTTTT	CATSDFPTGELFF
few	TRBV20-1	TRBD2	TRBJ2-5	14	TGCAGTGCCCAAAGCGGGAGTGCCGCAGAGACCCAGTACTTC	CSAQSGSAAETQYF
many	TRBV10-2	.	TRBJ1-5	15	TGCGCCAGCAGTGAGTCGGACGGGGGCAATCAGCCCCAGCATTTT	CASSESDGGNQPQHF
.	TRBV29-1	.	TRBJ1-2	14	TGCAGCGTTGAAGACGGGCCGGGGAATCGTGGCTACACCTTC	CSVEDGPGNRGYTF
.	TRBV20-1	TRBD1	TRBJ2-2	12	TGCAGTGCCCTACAGGGGGACGGGGAGCTGTTTTTT	CSALQGDGELFF
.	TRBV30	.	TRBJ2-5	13	TGTGCCTGGAGTGTACGGCAGCAAGAGACCCAGTACTTC	CAWSVRQQETQYF
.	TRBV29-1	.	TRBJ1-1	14	TGCAGCGTTGAATACCGACTGATGAACACTGAAGCTTTCTTT	CSVEYRLMNTEAFF
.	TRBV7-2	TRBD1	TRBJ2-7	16	TGTGCCAGCAGCTTAGTTTCCGGGACAGTATCCTACGAGCAGTACTTC	CASSLVSGTVSYEQYF
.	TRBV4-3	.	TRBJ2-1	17	TGCGCCAGCAGCCACACGGTGCACAGGAGCTCCTACAATCAGCAGTTCTTC	CASSHTVHRSSYNQQFF
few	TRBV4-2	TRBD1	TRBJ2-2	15	TGTGCCAGCAGCCAAAAGGACAGGGCATCAGGGGAGCTGTTTTTT	CASSQKDRASGELFF
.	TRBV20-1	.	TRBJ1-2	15	TGCAGTGCCCGAAATGGGCAGGGTTCTAACTATGGCTACACCTTC	CSARNGQGSNYGYTF
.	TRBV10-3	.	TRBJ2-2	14	TGTGCCATCCGAAACCCAGGAAACACCGGGGAGCTGTTTTTT	CAIRNPGNTGELFF
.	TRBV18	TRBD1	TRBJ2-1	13	TGTGCCAGCTGGAGACAGGGTATTAATGAGCAGTTCTTC	CASWRQGINEQFF
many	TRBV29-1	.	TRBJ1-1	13	TGCAGCGTTGCCGGGACCTCGAACACTGAAGCTTTCTTT	CSVAGTSNTEAFF
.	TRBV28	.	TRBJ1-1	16	TGTGCCAGCAGTTCCGACAGGAGAAACATGAACACTGAAGCTTTCTTT	CASSSDRRNMNTEAFF
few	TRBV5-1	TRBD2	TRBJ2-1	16	TGCGCCAGCAGCCCGATAGCGGGGGGGCTGAACAATGAGCAGTTCTTC	CASSPIAGGLNNEQFF
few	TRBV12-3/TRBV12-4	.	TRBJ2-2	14	TGTGCCAGCAGTTTTCCTCCCTTTCACGGGGAGCTGTTTTTT	CASSFPPFHGELFF
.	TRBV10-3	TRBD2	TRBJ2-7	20	TGTGCCATCACCAAGAGCCCGGGACTAGCGGGAGGGAACCTTCGGATAGAGCAGTACTTC	CAITKSPGLAGGNLRIEQYF
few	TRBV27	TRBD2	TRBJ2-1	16	TGTGCCAGCAGTTACTCCGGGACTAGATACTACAATGAGCAGTTCTTC	CASSYSGTRYYNEQFF
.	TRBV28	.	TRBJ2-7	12	TGTGCCAGCAGTTGGGGGGTTGGGGAGCAGTACTTC	CASSWGVGEQYF
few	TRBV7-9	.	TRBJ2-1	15	TGTGCCAGCAGTTACTACCGGACACAGTACAATGAGCAGTTCTTC	CASSYYRTQYNEQFF
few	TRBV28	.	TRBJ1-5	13	TGTGCCAGCAGGGGACTGTTCGGTCAGCCCCAGCATTTT	CASRGLFGQPQHF
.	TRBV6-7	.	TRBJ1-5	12	TGTGCCAGACTCTCCACGGCGGAGCCCCAGCATTTT	CARLSTAEPQHF
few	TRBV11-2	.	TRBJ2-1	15	TGTGCCAGCAGCCCTATTAGGGATTCCTACAATGAGCAGTTCTTC	CASSPIRDSYNEQFF
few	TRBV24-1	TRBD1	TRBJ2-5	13	TGTGCCACCAGTGAATGGGACAGGGAAGACCAGTACTTC	CATSEWDREDQYF
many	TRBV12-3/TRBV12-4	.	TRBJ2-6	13	TGTGCCAGCAGTTTTGCTGGGGCCAACGTCCTGACTTTC	CASSFAGANVLTF
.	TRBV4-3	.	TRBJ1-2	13	TGCGCCAGCAGCGACACGCTCGGCTATGGCTACACCTTC	CASSDTLGYGYTF
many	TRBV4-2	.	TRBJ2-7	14	TGTGCCAGCAGCCGGCGGGGGCCCACCTACGAGCAGTACTTC	CASSRRGPTYEQYF
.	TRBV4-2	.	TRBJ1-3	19	TGTGCCAGCAGCCGTACCTTCATCGCCAGGGACTACTCTGGAAACACCATATATTTT	CASSRTFIARDYSGNTIYF
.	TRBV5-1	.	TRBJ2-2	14	TGCGCCAGCAGCTTGGTTATGGGCCCCGGGGAGCTGTTTTTT	CASSLVMGPGELFF
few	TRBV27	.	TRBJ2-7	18	TGTGCCAGCAGTTTAAAACGGAGCGATCCACCTTACTCCTACGAGCAGTACTTC	CASSLKRSDPPYSYEQYF
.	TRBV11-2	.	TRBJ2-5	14	TGTGCCAGCAGCCCAGGGACGGGGCGGGAGACCCAGTACTTC	CASSPGTGRETQYF
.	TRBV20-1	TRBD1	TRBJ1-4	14	TGCAGTGCTAGAGAAGGGACAGCAAATGAAAAACTGTTTTTT	CSAREGTANEKLFF
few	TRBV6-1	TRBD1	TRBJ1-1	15	TGTGCCAGCGACAGGGGCCTTAGGGGGGGCACTGAAGCTTTCTTT	CASDRGLRGGTEAFF
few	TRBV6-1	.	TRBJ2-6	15	TGTGCCAGCAGATCCGGGAGCTCTGGGGCCAACGTCCTGACTTTC	CASRSGSSGANVLTF
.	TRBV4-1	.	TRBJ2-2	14	TGCGCCAGCAGCCAAGATCGGGCAACCGGGGAGCTGTTTTTT	CASSQDRATGELFF
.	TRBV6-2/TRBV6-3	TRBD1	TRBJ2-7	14	TGTGCCAGCAAGGATTTGACAGGGGCCTACGAGAAGTACTTC	CASKDLTGAYEKYF
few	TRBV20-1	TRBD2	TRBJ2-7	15	TGCAGTGCTAGAGTGGGACTAGCGGGGATCTACGAGCAGTACTTC	CSARVGLAGIYEQYF